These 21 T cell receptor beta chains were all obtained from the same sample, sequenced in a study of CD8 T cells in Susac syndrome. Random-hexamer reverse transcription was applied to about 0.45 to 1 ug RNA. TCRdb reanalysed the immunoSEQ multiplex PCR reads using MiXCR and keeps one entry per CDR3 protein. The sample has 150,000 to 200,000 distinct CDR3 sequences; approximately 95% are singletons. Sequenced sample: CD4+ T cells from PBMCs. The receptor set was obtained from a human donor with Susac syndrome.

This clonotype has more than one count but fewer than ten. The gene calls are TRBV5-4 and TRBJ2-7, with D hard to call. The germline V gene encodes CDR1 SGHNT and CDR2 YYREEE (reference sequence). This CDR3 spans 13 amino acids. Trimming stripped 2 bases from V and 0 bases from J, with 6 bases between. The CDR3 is CASSFRGSYEQYF. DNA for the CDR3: TGTGCCAGCAGCTTCCGCGGCTCCTACGAGCAGTACTTC.

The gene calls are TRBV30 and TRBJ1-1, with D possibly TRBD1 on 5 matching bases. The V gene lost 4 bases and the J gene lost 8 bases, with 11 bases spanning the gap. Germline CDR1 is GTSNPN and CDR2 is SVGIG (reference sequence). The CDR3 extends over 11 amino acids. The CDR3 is CAWTVNREAFF. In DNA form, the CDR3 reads TGTGCCTGGACAGTGAACAGGGAAGCTTTCTTT.

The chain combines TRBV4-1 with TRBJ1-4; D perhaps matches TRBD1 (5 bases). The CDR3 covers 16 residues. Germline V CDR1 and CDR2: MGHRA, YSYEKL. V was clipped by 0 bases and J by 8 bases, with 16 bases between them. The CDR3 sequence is CASSQDVAGGDEKLFF. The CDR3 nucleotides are TGCGCCAGCAGCCAAGATGTCGCGGGGGGGGACGAAAAACTGTTTTTT.

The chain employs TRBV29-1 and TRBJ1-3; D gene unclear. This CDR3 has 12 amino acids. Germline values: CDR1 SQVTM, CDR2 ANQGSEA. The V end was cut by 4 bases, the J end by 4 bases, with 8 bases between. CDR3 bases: TGCAGCGTTGCGCTCCCGGGAAACACCATATATTTT. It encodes CSVALPGNTIYF.

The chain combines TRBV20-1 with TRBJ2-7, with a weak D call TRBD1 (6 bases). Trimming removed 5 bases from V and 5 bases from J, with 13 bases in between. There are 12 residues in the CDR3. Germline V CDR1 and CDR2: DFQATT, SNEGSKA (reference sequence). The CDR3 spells CSAFDRTDEQYF. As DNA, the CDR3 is TGCAGTGCTTTTGACAGGACTGACGAGCAGTACTTC.

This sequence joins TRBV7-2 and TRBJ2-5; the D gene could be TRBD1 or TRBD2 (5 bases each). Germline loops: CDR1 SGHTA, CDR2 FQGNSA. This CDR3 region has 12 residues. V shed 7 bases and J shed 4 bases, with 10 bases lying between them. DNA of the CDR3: TGTGCCAGCAAGGCTGGGGGAGAGACCCAGTACTTC. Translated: CASKAGGETQYF.

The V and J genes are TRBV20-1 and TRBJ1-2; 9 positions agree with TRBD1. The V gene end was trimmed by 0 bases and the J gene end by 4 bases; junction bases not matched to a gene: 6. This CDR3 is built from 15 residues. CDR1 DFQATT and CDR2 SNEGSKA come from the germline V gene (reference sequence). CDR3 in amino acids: CSARDGDRVSYGYTF. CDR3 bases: TGCAGTGCTAGAGATGGGGACAGGGTGTCCTATGGCTACACCTTC.

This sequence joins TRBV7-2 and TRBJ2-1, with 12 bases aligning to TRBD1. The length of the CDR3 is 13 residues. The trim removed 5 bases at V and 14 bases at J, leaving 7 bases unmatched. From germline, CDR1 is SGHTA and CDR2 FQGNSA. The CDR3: CASSEDGTGGEFF. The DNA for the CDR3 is TGTGCCAGCAGCGAAGACGGGACAGGGGGCGAGTTCTTC.

The CDR3 DNA follows: TGTGCCAGCAGCCAAGCTGTGACTTCTAGCACAGATACGCAGTATTTT. It yields the protein CASSQAVTSSTDTQYF. The chain joins TRBV14 to TRBJ2-3; D remains unclear. CDR1 and CDR2 from the germline V gene are SGHDN and FVKESK. The germline V and J ends were trimmed by 1 base and 0 bases, with 11 bases remaining between them. This CDR3 is built from 16 residues.

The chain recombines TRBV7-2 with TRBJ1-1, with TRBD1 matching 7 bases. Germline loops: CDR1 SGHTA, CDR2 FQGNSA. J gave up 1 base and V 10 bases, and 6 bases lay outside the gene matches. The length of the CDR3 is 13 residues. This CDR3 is CATSGGANTEAFF. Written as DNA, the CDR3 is TGTGCCACCTCAGGGGGGGCGAACACTGAAGCTTTCTTT.

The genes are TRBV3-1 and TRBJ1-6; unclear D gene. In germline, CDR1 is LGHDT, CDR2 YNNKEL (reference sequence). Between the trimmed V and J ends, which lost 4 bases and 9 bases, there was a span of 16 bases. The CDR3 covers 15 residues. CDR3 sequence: CASSPLLSRSSPLHF. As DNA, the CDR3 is TGTGCCAGCAGCCCCCTGTTATCTAGGAGTTCACCCCTCCACTTT.

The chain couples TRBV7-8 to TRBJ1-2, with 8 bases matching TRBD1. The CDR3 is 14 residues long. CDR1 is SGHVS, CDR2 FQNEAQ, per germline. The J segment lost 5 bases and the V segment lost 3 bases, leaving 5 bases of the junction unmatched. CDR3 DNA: TGTGCCAGCAGCTTCCCGACAGGGGATTATGGCTACACCTTC. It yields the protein CASSFPTGDYGYTF.

CDR3 protein: CASMDQRETQYF. CDR3 sequence (DNA): TGTGCCAGCATGGATCAGAGAGAGACCCAGTACTTC. The chain links TRBV6-2 or TRBV6-3 to TRBJ2-5; D gene ambiguous. This CDR3 is built from 12 residues. Germline V gives CDR1 MNHEY, CDR2 SVGEGT. V lost 7 bases and J 4 bases, leaving 10 bases between the germline ends.

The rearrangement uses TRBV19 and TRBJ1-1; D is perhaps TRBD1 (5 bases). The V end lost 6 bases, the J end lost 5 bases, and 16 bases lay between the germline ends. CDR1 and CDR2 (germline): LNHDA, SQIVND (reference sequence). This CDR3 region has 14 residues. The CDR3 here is CASRLSRVDTEAFF. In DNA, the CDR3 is TGTGCCAGTAGACTGAGCAGGGTTGATACTGAAGCTTTCTTT.

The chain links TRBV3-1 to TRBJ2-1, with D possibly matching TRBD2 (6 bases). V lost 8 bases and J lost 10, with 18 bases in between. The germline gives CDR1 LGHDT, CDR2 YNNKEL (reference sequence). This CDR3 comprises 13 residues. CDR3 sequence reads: CASGSSGGGEQFF. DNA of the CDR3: TGTGCCAGCGGAAGTAGCGGAGGAGGGGAGCAGTTCTTC.

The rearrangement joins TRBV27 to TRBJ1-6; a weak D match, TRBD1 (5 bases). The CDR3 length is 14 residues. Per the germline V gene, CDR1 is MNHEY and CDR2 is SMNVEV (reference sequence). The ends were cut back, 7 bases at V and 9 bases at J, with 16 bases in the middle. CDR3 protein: CASNIQGRGSPLHF. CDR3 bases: TGTGCCAGCAACATCCAGGGTCGGGGTTCACCCCTCCACTTT.

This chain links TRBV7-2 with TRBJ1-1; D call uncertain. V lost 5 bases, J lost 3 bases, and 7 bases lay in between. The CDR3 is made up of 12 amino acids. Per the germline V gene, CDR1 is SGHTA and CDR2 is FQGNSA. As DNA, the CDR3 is TGTGCCAGCAGCCGGATAGACACTGAAGCTTTCTTT. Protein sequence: CASSRIDTEAFF.

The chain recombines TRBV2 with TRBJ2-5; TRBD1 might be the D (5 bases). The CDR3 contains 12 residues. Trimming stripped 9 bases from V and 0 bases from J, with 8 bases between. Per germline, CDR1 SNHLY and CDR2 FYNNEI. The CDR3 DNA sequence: TGTGCCAGATACAGGCACCAAGAGACCCAGTACTTC. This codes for CARYRHQETQYF.

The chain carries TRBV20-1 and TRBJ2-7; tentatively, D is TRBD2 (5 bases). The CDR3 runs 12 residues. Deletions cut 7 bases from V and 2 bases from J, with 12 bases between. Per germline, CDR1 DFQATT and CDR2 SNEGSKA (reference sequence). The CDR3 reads CSGETGTYEQYF. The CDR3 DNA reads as TGCAGTGGGGAAACCGGGACCTACGAGCAGTACTTC.

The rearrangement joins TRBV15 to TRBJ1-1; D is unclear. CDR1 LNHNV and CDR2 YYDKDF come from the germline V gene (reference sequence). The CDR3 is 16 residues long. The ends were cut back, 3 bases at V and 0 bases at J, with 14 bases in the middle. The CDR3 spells CATSSLGRSLNTEAFF. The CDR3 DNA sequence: TGTGCCACCAGCAGTTTAGGCAGATCCTTGAACACTGAAGCTTTCTTT.

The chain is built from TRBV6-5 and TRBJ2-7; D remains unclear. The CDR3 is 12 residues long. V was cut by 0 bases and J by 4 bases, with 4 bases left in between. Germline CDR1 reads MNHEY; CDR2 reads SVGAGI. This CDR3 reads CASSYSKYEQYF. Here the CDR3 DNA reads TGTGCCAGCAGTTACTCGAAATACGAGCAGTACTTC.